The rows below give T cell receptor beta chains drawn from one sample of a study of cytomegalovirus exposure and HLA in healthy donors. Libraries were prepared by immunoSEQ multiplex PCR; TCRdb keeps only in-frame clonotypes and omits some of them. The sample has some 180,000 clones, 70% to 80% seen once. The sequenced sample was PBMCs. These receptor sequences come from a man aged 18 to 29 in good health and CMV-seronegative. CDR3s include the opening cysteine and the closing phenylalanine or tryptophan. A D gene is named only where the DNA matches it firmly. Rows may omit the clone size; those that give it use once, few, many or a size class.

V gene	clone size	D gene	J gene	CDR3 DNA	CDR3 protein
TRBV18	NA	NA	TRBJ2-7	TGTGCCAGCTCACACACCAGGGTCGAGCAGTACTTC	CASSHTRVEQYF
TRBV27	few	TRBD1	TRBJ2-6	TGTGCCAGCAGTCCGGGACAGGGGTGGGGCTCTGGGGCCAACGTCCTGACTTTC	CASSPGQGWGSGANVLTF
TRBV6-1	few	TRBD1	TRBJ2-5	TGTGCCAGCAGAGAAAGGGGGGGGACAGGGTACCAAGAGACCCAGTACTTC	CASRERGGTGYQETQYF
TRBV6-1	NA	NA	TRBJ2-7	TGTGCCAGCAGTGAAATTGGATCGGGACACCAGTACTTC	CASSEIGSGHQYF
TRBV27	NA	TRBD1	TRBJ1-5	TGTGCCAGCAGTTTTGGGGGACAGGGGGGTCAGCCCCAGCATTTT	CASSFGGQGGQPQHF
TRBV28	NA	NA	TRBJ1-6	TGTGCCAGCAGTTCCCCGGGAGGGTATAATTCACCCCTCCACTTT	CASSSPGGYNSPLHF
TRBV2	NA	NA	TRBJ1-4	TGTGCCAGCAGGTCACGGACTCTTGAAAAACTGTTTTTT	CASRSRTLEKLFF
TRBV12-5	once	NA	TRBJ1-1	TGTGCTAGTGGTTCTCGGGAGGCTAACACTGAAGCTTTCTTT	CASGSREANTEAFF
TRBV6-5	NA	NA	TRBJ2-7	TGTGCCAGCAGCCGACAGATCTCCTACGAGCAGTACTTC	CASSRQISYEQYF
TRBV2	once	NA	TRBJ2-7	TGTGCCAGCAGTGTAGGACAGCCGTCCTCCTACGAGCAGTACTTC	CASSVGQPSSYEQYF
TRBV28	once	NA	TRBJ1-4	TGTGCCAGCAGTCCCGGGGCAGGGGCGTTCGAAAAACTGTTTTTT	CASSPGAGAFEKLFF
TRBV5-6	NA	TRBD1	TRBJ2-7	TGTGCCAGCCGACAGGGGGCACGTGAGCAGTACTTC	CASRQGAREQYF
TRBV7-9	NA	TRBD1	TRBJ2-5	TGTGCCAGCAGCTCCGGGACAGGGAGTTCGGAGACCCAGTACTTC	CASSSGTGSSETQYF
TRBV29-1	NA	NA	TRBJ2-7	TGCAGCGCTGCAACGCAAGCAGGGGGGGAGCAGTACTTC	CSAATQAGGEQYF
TRBV7-9	once	NA	TRBJ1-5	TGTGCCAGCAGCTTAGGGCAGGGCTATCAGCCCCAGCATTTT	CASSLGQGYQPQHF
TRBV28	NA	NA	TRBJ2-1	TGTGCCAGCAGTTTCGGGGTAGGAGGGTCCTACAATGAGCAGTTCTTC	CASSFGVGGSYNEQFF
TRBV11-2	NA	NA	TRBJ2-3	TGTGCCAGCAGTTTGGGACTTATAGATACGCAGTATTTT	CASSLGLIDTQYF
TRBV16	NA	TRBD1	TRBJ1-5	TGTGCCAGCAGCCAATCGGAAGGGGGCCGACAGCCCCAGCATTTT	CASSQSEGGRQPQHF
TRBV5-1	NA	TRBD1	TRBJ2-5	TGCGCCAGCAGCCCTGGAATGGGACAGAAGCAAGAGACCCAGTACTTC	CASSPGMGQKQETQYF